This T cell receptor (beta chain) is drawn from a study of response to subunit inactivated influenza vaccine. CDR1 is SQVTM and CDR2 is ANQGSEA in the germline V gene. The V end was cut by 1 base, the J end by 1 base, with 10 bases between. The CDR3 consists of 14 residues. This clonotype was detected only a few times. A single record per CDR3 protein comes from TCRdb applying MiXCR to the RT-PCR reads. This sample carries just under 550,000 distinct CDR3 sequences, around 21% of them seen once, and the ten largest clones take 2.5% to 3.5%. This sample was shared with a second study, whose subject was T cells expressing NK-cell markers. As reported in that work: 5'RACE template switching built TCR beta cDNA with unique molecular identifiers. Investigators obtained TCR beta repertoires from sorted CD3+CD56+NKG2C+, CD3+CD56+NKG2C- and CD3+CD56-NKG2C+ T cells. For a handful of donors, these clonotypes were likewise the leading ones in the CD3+CD56-NKG2C+ fraction.

The genes are TRBV29-1 and TRBJ2-5, with D hard to call. This specimen consisted of CD4+ T cells sorted from PBMCs, obtained 11 to 12 days after vaccination. The sequence came from a man aged 45-65 years who received an inactivated influenza vaccine. The CDR3 is CSVEGSQLQETQYF. In nucleotides, the CDR3 is TGCAGCGTTGAAGGGAGTCAGCTCCAAGAGACCCAGTACTTC.